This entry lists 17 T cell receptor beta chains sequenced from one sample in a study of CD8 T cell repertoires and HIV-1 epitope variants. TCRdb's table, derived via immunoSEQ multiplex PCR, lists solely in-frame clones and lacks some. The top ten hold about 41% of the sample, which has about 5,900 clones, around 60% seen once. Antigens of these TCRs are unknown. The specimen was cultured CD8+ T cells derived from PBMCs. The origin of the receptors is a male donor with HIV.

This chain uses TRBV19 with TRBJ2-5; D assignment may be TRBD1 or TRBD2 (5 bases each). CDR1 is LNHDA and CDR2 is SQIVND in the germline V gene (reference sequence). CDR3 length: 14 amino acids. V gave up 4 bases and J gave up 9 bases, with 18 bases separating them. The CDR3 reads CASSTPGTNLAQYF. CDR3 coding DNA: TGTGCCAGTAGTACACCCGGGACCAACTTGGCCCAGTACTTC.

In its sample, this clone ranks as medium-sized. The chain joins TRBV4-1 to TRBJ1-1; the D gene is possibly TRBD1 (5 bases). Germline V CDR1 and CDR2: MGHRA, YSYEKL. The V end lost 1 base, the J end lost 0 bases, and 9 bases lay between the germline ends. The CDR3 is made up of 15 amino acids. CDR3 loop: CASSQGWGMNTEAFF. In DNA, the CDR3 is TGCGCCAGCAGCCAAGGGTGGGGGATGAACACTGAAGCTTTCTTT.

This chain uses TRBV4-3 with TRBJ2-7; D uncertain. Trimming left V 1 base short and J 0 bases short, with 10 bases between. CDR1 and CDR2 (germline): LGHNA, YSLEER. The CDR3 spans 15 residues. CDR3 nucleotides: TGCGCCAGCAGCCAAGTCCCCGGGCCCTCCTACGAGCAGTACTTC. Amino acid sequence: CASSQVPGPSYEQYF.

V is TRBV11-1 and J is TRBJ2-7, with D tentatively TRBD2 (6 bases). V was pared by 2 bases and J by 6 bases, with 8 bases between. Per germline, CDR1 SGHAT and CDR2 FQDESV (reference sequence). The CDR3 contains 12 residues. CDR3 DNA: TGTGCCAGCAGCTTACGAGCGGGCGAGCAGTACTTC. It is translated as CASSLRAGEQYF.

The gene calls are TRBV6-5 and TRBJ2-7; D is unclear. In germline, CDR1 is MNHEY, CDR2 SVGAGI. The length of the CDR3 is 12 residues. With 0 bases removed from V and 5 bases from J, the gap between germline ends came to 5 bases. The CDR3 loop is CASSYSNDEQYF. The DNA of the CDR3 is TGTGCCAGCAGTTACTCGAATGACGAGCAGTACTTC.

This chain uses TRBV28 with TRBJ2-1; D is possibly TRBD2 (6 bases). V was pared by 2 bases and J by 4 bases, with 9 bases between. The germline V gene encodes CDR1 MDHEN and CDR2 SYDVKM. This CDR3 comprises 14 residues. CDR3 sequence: CASSLTSLYNEQFF. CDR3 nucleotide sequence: TGTGCCAGCAGTTTAACTAGCTTGTACAATGAGCAGTTCTTC. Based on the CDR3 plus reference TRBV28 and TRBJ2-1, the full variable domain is DVKVTQSSRYLVKRTGEKVFLECVQDMDHENMFWYRQDPGLGLRLIYFSYDVKMKEKGDIPEGYSVSREKKERFSLILESASTNQTSMYLCASSLTSLYNEQFFGPGTRLTVL.

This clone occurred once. Here the CDR3 reads CASSLIGRFYEQYF. CDR3 nucleotides: TGTGCCAGCAGTTTAATTGGCCGATTCTACGAGCAGTACTTC. The chain uses TRBV28 and TRBJ2-7, with D unresolved. This CDR3 spans 14 amino acids. With 2 bases removed from V and 3 bases from J, the gap between germline ends came to 11 bases. Germline CDR1 MDHEN, CDR2 SYDVKM.

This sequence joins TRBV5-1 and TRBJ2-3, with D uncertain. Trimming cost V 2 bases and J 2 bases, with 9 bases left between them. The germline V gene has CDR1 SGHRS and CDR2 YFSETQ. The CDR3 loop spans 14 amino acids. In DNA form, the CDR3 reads TGCGCCAGCAGCTTTGATAAGACCACAGATACGCAGTATTTT. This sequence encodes CASSFDKTTDTQYF.

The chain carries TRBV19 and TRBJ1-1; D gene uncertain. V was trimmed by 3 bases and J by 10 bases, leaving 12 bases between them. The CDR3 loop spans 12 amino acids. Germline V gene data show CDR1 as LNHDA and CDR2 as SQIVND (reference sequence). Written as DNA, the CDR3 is TGTGCCAGTAGTATTTCCTTGTCCGGAGCTTTCTTT. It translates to CASSISLSGAFF.

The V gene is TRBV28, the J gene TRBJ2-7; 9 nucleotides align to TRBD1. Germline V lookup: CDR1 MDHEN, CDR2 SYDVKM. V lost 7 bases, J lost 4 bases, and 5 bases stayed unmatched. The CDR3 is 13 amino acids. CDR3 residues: CASIGTGNYEQYF. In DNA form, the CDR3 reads TGTGCCAGCATCGGGACAGGGAATTACGAGCAGTACTTC.

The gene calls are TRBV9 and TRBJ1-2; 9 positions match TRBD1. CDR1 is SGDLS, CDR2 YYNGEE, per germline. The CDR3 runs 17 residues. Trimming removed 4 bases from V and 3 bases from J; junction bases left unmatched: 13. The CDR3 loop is CASSPRTGEGVYYGYTF. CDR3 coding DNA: TGTGCCAGCAGCCCCCGGACAGGGGAAGGGGTATACTATGGCTACACCTTC.

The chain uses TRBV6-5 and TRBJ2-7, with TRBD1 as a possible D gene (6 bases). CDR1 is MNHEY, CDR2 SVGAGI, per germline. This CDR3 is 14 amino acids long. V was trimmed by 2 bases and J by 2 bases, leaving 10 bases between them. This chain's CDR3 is CASSYAQGTYEQYF. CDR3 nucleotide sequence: TGTGCCAGCAGTTACGCCCAGGGGACCTACGAGCAGTACTTC.

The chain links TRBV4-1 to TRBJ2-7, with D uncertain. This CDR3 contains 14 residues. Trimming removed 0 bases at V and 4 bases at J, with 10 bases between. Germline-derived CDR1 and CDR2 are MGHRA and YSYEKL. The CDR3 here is CASSQEGSLYEQYF. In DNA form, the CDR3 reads TGCGCCAGCAGCCAAGAGGGGTCGTTATACGAGCAGTACTTC.

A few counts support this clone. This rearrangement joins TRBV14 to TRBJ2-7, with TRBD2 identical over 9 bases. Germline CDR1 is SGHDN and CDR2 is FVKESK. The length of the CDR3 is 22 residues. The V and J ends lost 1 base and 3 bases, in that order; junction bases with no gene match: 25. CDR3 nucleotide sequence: TGTGCCAGCAGCCAAGGGTGGAGGACGGGACCCTGGGGTAGCGGGAGACTCTACGAGCAGTACTTC. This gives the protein CASSQGWRTGPWGSGRLYEQYF.

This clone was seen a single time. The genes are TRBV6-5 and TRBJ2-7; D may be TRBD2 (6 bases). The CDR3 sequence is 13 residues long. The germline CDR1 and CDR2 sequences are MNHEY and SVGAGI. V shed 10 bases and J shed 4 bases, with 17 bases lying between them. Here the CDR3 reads CATLGDSTYEQYF. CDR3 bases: TGTGCCACCCTAGGGGACTCTACTTACGAGCAGTACTTC.

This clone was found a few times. DNA for the CDR3: TGCAGCGTTTCGGGGGGGCTGGGCACTGAAGCTTTCTTT. Translation gives CSVSGGLGTEAFF. The rearrangement links TRBV29-1 to TRBJ1-1, with a possible D match to TRBD1 (6 bases). The V end lost 5 bases, the J end lost 4 bases, and 14 bases lay between the germline ends. CDR3 length equals 13 residues. Germline V gene sequence: CDR1 SQVTM, CDR2 ANQGSEA.

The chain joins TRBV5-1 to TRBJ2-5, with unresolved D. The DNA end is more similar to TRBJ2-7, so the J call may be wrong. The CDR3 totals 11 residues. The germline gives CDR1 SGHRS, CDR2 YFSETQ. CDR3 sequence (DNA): TGCGCCAGCAGCTTTGGCTACGAGCAGTACTTC. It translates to CASSFGYEQYF.